This TCR beta chain was identified during a study of blood T cell repertoires in COVID-19. Per germline, CDR1 SQVTM and CDR2 ANQGSEA. This CDR3 has 11 residues. The V end lost 6 bases, the J end lost 6 bases, and 11 bases lay between the germline ends. The table came from immunoSEQ multiplex PCR; TCRdb's copy has only in-frame clones and leaves some out. The repertoire includes 100,000 to 150,000 clones, 70% to 85% of them detected once, and 12% sits in the top ten. The chain couples TRBV29-1 to TRBJ1-2; D perhaps matches TRBD1 (5 bases). The sequence came from a woman aged 60-70 years with acute or convalescent COVID-19. Sequencing was done on a sample of peripheral blood. CDR3: CSVDSGNGYTF. For the CDR3, the DNA is TGCAGCGTCGATTCAGGGAATGGCTACACCTTC.